These 20 T cell receptor beta chains were all obtained from the same sample, sequenced in a study of technical replicates of blood from several donors. Measured with immunoSEQ multiplex PCR; TCRdb has only the in-frame clones, and not every one. The sample lists tens of thousands of clones; roughly 94% were seen once. What was sequenced was T cells isolated from PBMCs. These receptors were obtained from a human donor in good health.

The chain has TRBV6-1 and TRBJ2-7; the D gene is possibly TRBD1 (6 bases). The CDR3 has 13 residues. Germline loops: CDR1 MNHNS, CDR2 SASEGT. V was clipped by 1 base and J by 6 bases, with 10 bases between them. The CDR3 region is CASSEVGASEQYF. The CDR3 region has the DNA TGTGCCAGCAGTGAAGTGGGGGCCAGCGAGCAGTACTTC.

V usage is TRBV30 and J usage is TRBJ1-6, with no clear D. In germline, CDR1 is GTSNPN, CDR2 SVGIG (reference sequence). The CDR3 has 15 residues. V was shortened by 2 bases and J by 9 bases, with 17 bases between the two germline ends. The CDR3 loop reads CAWSRDGSNSSPLHF. DNA of the CDR3: TGTGCCTGGAGTCGTGACGGGTCAAACTCTTCACCCCTCCACTTT.

The rearrangement joins TRBV13 to TRBJ2-7; weak D call: TRBD1 (5 bases). V was clipped by 3 bases and J by 1 base, with 16 bases between them. The CDR3 contains 16 residues. Germline V gene lookup returns CDR1 PRHDT and CDR2 FYEKMQ (reference sequence). The CDR3 sequence: CASSLGTKQVSYEQYF. CDR3 in DNA: TGTGCCAGCAGCTTGGGAACGAAACAGGTTTCCTACGAGCAGTACTTC.

The genes are TRBV4-2 and TRBJ2-2; D might be TRBD2 (7 bases). This CDR3 spans 19 amino acids. CDR1 and CDR2 from the germline V gene are LGHNA and YNFKEQ. Trimming pared 0 bases from V and 0 bases from J, leaving 17 bases between. The CDR3 DNA is TGTGCCAGCAGCCAAGAAATAATAGGGGGACTAACGAACACCGGGGAGCTGTTTTTT. This sequence encodes CASSQEIIGGLTNTGELFF.

V and J are TRBV18 and TRBJ2-7; weak D call: TRBD1 (5 bases). The germline V gene encodes CDR1 KGHSH and CDR2 LQKENI. Trimming shortened V by 8 bases and J by 0 bases, and 11 bases separated the two germline ends. CDR3 length: 13 residues. Here the CDR3 DNA reads TGTGCCAGCCAAGGGGTAACCTCCTACGAGCAGTACTTC. Its translation: CASQGVTSYEQYF.

The J gene is TRBJ2-2, the V gene TRBV6-6; D gene ambiguous. The CDR3 is 13 amino acids. The germline V and J ends were trimmed by 5 bases and 5 bases, with 9 bases remaining between them. CDR1 is MNHNY and CDR2 is SVGAGI in the germline V gene (reference sequence). The CDR3 nucleotides are TGTGCCAGCAGTGCCACAAAGACCGGGGAGCTGTTTTTT. It codes for CASSATKTGELFF.

J is TRBJ2-2 and V is TRBV18, with 7 bases lining up with TRBD2. Unmatched junction bases numbered 6, after V lost 3 bases and J lost 5 bases. This CDR3 spans 15 amino acids. The germline gives CDR1 KGHSH, CDR2 LQKENI. The CDR3 DNA reads TGTGCCAGCTCACCGTCGCGGGGAGGGACCGGGGAGCTGTTTTTT. Its translation is CASSPSRGGTGELFF.

The gene calls are TRBV21-1 and TRBJ1-2; TRBD1 was called by the table and not checked on the DNA. TRBV21-1 is a listed pseudogene. The CDR3 contains 21 residues. The DNA for the CDR3 is TGTGCCAGCAGCCAGAACAGGGGAGTCGCCGGAAAACTAGCTGAGAGAAATGGCTACACCTTC. Its protein product is CASSQNRGVAGKLAERNGYTF.

This clone was seen just once. This chain uses TRBV4-1 with TRBJ1-1; D gene unclear. The germline CDR1 and CDR2 sequences are MGHRA and YSYEKL. V was cut by 6 bases and J by 4 bases, with 18 bases left in between. This CDR3 spans 15 amino acids. The CDR3 loop reads CASSHSTKRSTEAFF. CDR3 DNA: TGCGCCAGCAGTCACTCCACCAAAAGATCCACTGAAGCTTTCTTT.

The chain links TRBV6-5 to TRBJ2-3; D remains unclear. Germline values: CDR1 MNHEY, CDR2 SVGAGI. This CDR3 is 14 amino acids long. V was shortened by 2 bases and J by 0 bases, with 6 bases between the two germline ends. CDR3 loop: CASSYHTSTDTQYF. The CDR3 region has the DNA TGTGCCAGCAGTTACCATACTAGCACAGATACGCAGTATTTT.

The genes are TRBV7-9 and TRBJ1-1; 10 nucleotides align to TRBD1. Trimming cost V 3 bases and J 5 bases; bases outside gene matches: 6. This CDR3 contains 15 residues. Germline lookup yields CDR1 SEHNR and CDR2 FQNEAQ (reference sequence). For the CDR3, the DNA is TGTGCCAGCAGCTTGCACGGGACAGGGGAGACTGAAGCTTTCTTT. Translated, it gives CASSLHGTGETEAFF.

This chain links TRBV7-9 with TRBJ2-5; D perhaps matches TRBD2 (5 bases). Germline values: CDR1 SEHNR, CDR2 FQNEAQ (reference sequence). V was trimmed by 4 bases and J by 1 base, leaving 10 bases between them. The CDR3 runs to 14 residues. Written as DNA, the CDR3 is TGTGCCAGCAGCTCGGAGGAGTTCCAAGAGACCCAGTACTTC. This encodes CASSSEEFQETQYF. Supplemented by reference TRBV7-9 and TRBJ2-5, the full variable domain reads DTGVSQNPRHKITKRGQNVTFRCDPISEHNRLYWYRQTLGQGPEFLTYFQNEAQLEKSRLLSDRFSAERPKGSFSTLEIQRTEQGDSAMYLCASSSEEFQETQYFGPGTRLLVL.

The rearrangement uses TRBV4-1 and TRBJ2-7, with 11 bases identical to TRBD1. Germline CDR1 is MGHRA and CDR2 is YSYEKL. The J segment lost 3 bases and the V segment lost 1 base, leaving 5 bases of the junction unmatched. The CDR3 consists of 16 residues. The DNA of the CDR3 is TGCGCCAGCAGCCAAGGTACCGGGACAGGGGGCTACGAGCAGTACTTC. Translation: CASSQGTGTGGYEQYF.

This clone has only a few counts. Here the CDR3 DNA reads TGTGCCAGCAGTTACTCGATTGTTAGTGAAGCTTTCTTT. Translating gives CASSYSIVSEAFF. J is TRBJ1-1 and V is TRBV6-5; no definite D call. Deletions cut 0 bases from V and 7 bases from J, with 9 bases between. The germline V gene encodes CDR1 MNHEY and CDR2 SVGAGI. The CDR3 loop spans 13 amino acids.

The chain has TRBV4-1 and TRBJ2-2; 10 positions agree with TRBD2. The ends lost 1 base at V and 7 bases at J; junction bases unmatched: 9. This CDR3 region has 17 residues. Germline CDR1 reads MGHRA; CDR2 reads YSYEKL. The CDR3: CASSQVPSGRRSGELFF. The CDR3 bases are TGCGCCAGCAGCCAAGTCCCTAGCGGGAGAAGGAGCGGGGAGCTGTTTTTT.

This chain uses TRBV27 with TRBJ2-3, with TRBD1 identical over 7 bases. V dropped 2 bases and J dropped 1; count of bases not matched to a gene: 6. This CDR3 is built from 16 residues. Germline-derived CDR1 and CDR2 are MNHEY and SMNVEV (reference sequence). Written as DNA, the CDR3 is TGTGCCAGCAGTTTAGGATCAGGGGGTGGCACAGATACGCAGTATTTT. This encodes CASSLGSGGGTDTQYF.

This chain joins TRBV19 and TRBJ2-3; TRBD2 matches at 12 bases. Per germline, CDR1 LNHDA and CDR2 SQIVND (reference sequence). V gave up 3 bases and J gave up 9 bases; unmatched junction bases: 7. This CDR3 is built from 15 residues. The DNA of the CDR3 is TGTGCCAGTAGTATGACTAGCGGGAGTTCCAAAACGCAGTATTTT. As protein: CASSMTSGSSKTQYF.

The rearrangement uses TRBV5-4 and TRBJ1-3, with D possibly matching TRBD1 (5 bases). V lost 3 bases to trimming and J lost 0 bases, with 10 bases between them. CDR1 and CDR2 from the germline V gene are SGHNT and YYREEE (reference sequence). The CDR3 is made up of 15 amino acids. CDR3 region: CASSSNRRSGNTIYF. The DNA of the CDR3 is TGTGCCAGCAGCTCTAACAGGCGCTCTGGAAACACCATATATTTT.

This chain joins TRBV29-1 and TRBJ2-7, with D tentatively TRBD1 (5 bases). Germline assignment: CDR1 SQVTM and CDR2 ANQGSEA. The CDR3 runs to 18 residues. V was trimmed by 1 base and J by 4 bases, leaving 26 bases between them. The CDR3 loop reads CSVEVPAMAGINLYEQYF. In DNA form, the CDR3 reads TGCAGCGTTGAAGTCCCAGCGATGGCAGGGATAAATCTTTACGAGCAGTACTTC.

In DNA form, the CDR3 reads TGTGCCAGCAGTGGGGGGGAGACCCAGTACTTC. Its translation is CASSGGETQYF. The chain employs TRBV27 and TRBJ2-5; D might be TRBD2 (6 bases). CDR3 length equals 11 residues. The V gene's germline CDR1 is MNHEY and CDR2 SMNVEV (reference sequence). Trimming left V 5 bases short and J 5 bases short, with 6 bases between.